This TCR beta chain was identified during a study of vaccination effects on CD4 cells after COVID-19. About the study: Convalescent patient samples, from a couple of individuals, date to 16 days and one week before vaccination.

This clone was found a few times. Antigen specificity is unknown. Germline and junction disagree at one end, which may indicate a read error. Some clones are missing from TCRdb's copy, which holds only in-frame ones; the method was immunoSEQ multiplex PCR. This sample has around 25,000 clones, with approximately 62% found just once. CDR1 is SSHAT, CDR2 FNYEAQ, per germline (reference sequence). The CDR3 spans 15 residues. Antigen-specific CD4+ T cells were first expanded with viral peptide pools by the ViraFEST assay and only then sequenced. An approximately 10-day culture period preceded the isolation of CD4+ T cells. The person's infection with SARS-CoV-2, confirmed by PCR, took place between March and December 2020.

The receptor was derived from a human donor who had a prior SARS-CoV-2 infection. The chain employs TRBV7-7 and TRBJ2-5; D is perhaps TRBD1 or TRBD2 (5 bases each). This sample comprised CD4+ T cells from PBMCs cultured with SARS-CoV-2 spike peptides, obtained before COVID-19 vaccination. CDR3 DNA sequence: TGTGCTAGCAGCTATACTAGGGGATTCCAAGAGACCCAGTACTTC. Translation gives CASSYTRGFQETQYF.